This note documents a single T cell receptor (beta chain) sequence. What it recognizes is unknown. The sample belongs to a study of OX40 agonist ivuxolimab in advanced cancers. Points from the study as a whole: Clones of CD4+ and CD8+ blood T cells grew by week 6 at doses of 0.1 to 3.0 mg/kg.

Method: immunoSEQ multiplex PCR; TCRdb's copy keeps in-frame clones and lacks some. The sample includes tens of thousands of clones, roughly 90% of them seen just once. This CDR3 is built from 13 residues. J was trimmed by 10 bases and V by 5 bases; bases with no gene match: 8. Germline lookup yields CDR1 SGHNT and CDR2 YYREEE (reference sequence). The starting material was CD4+ or CD8+ T cells sorted from blood, obtained in a trial of the OX40 agonist ivuxolimab. This receptor was taken from an adult with an advanced solid tumor such as melanoma, head and neck, liver or kidney cancer. The rearrangement links TRBV5-4 to TRBJ2-1, with 8 bases matching TRBD2. CDR3 sequence: CASRTSAALEQFF. For the CDR3, the DNA is TGTGCCAGCAGGACTAGCGCGGCGTTAGAGCAGTTCTTC.